The 2 T cell receptor beta chains given below trace back to one sample, sequenced in a study of cytomegalovirus exposure and HLA in healthy donors. The PCR was carried out with 60 Vbeta primers and 13 Jbeta primers. Produced via immunoSEQ multiplex PCR; TCRdb's table is partial and in-frame only. The sample has approximately 120,000 clones; around 75% are singletons. Sample: PBMCs. These receptors were taken from a woman aged 45-59 years in good health and CMV-seronegative.

This clone was seen a few times. The chain has TRBV5-1 and TRBJ2-7, with TRBD1 matching over 7 bases. The CDR3 runs to 15 residues. V dropped 3 bases and J dropped 3; count of bases not matched to a gene: 9. Looked up from germline, CDR1 is SGHRS and CDR2 is YFSETQ. CDR3 sequence reads: CASSSDSDRFYEQYF. CDR3 DNA sequence: TGCGCCAGCAGCTCAGACTCGGACAGGTTCTACGAGCAGTACTTC.

The J gene is TRBJ2-1, the V gene TRBV7-2, with unresolved D. CDR1 and CDR2 (germline): SGHTA, FQGNSA. V was pared by 5 bases and J by 3 bases, with 14 bases between. CDR3 length: 15 amino acids. CDR3 coding DNA: TGTGCCAGCAGCCCACGGGTCCTCCACTACAATGAGCAGTTCTTC. This sequence encodes CASSPRVLHYNEQFF.